These 8 T cell receptor beta chains were sequenced from one sample in a study of T cell clonotyping in hematopoietic cell transplantation. Sequencing was performed with immunoSEQ multiplex PCR; in TCRdb, only in-frame clones are kept and a portion is missing. The sample includes approximately 44,000 clones, around 96% of them seen just once. Input material: peripheral blood mononuclear cells. The receptors here all came from a man younger than 40 in good health. Some clones in this sample may be carry-over from other donors' samples.

J is TRBJ1-4 and V is TRBV30; D possibly corresponds to TRBD1 (6 bases). The germline V and J ends were trimmed by 1 base and 12 bases, with 21 bases remaining between them. This CDR3 has 15 amino acids. Germline values: CDR1 GTSNPN, CDR2 SVGIG (reference sequence). The chain's CDR3 is CAWSALYREQSELFF. The CDR3 DNA follows: TGTGCCTGGAGTGCCCTATACAGGGAGCAATCGGAACTGTTTTTT.

This chain links TRBV11-2 with TRBJ2-2, with TRBD1 as a possible D gene (6 bases). This CDR3 has 13 amino acids. Germline V gene sequence: CDR1 SGHAT, CDR2 FQNNGV. V lost 2 bases and J lost 7, with 8 bases in between. CDR3 region: CASSLQGRGELFF. The CDR3 DNA sequence: TGTGCCAGCAGCTTACAGGGGCGCGGGGAGCTGTTTTTT. Looking up the rest from reference TRBV11-2 and TRBJ2-2 gives the full variable domain: EAGVAQSPRYKIIEKRQSVAFWCNPISGHATLYWYQQILGQGPKLLIQFQNNGVVDDSQLPKDRFSAERLKGVDSTLKIQPAKLEDSAVYLCASSLQGRGELFFGEGSRLTVL.

This clone has more than one count but fewer than ten. This rearrangement joins TRBV7-9 to TRBJ1-5, with 7 nucleotides matching TRBD1. The CDR3 length is 16 residues. V trimming: 1 base; J trimming: 3 bases; junction bases outside the gene matches: 6. Germline CDR1 SEHNR, CDR2 FQNEAQ (reference sequence). DNA of the CDR3: TGTGCCAGCAGCTTAGGACAGGGCGGGGACAATCAGCCCCAGCATTTT. Protein sequence: CASSLGQGGDNQPQHF.

In regard to this clone: Other nucleotide sequences from this sample produce the same CDR3. The rearrangement uses TRBV7-3 and TRBJ2-7, with 7 bases lining up with TRBD1. V shed 5 bases, J shed 3 bases, and the junction held 4 bases outside the gene matches. Germline V gene lookup returns CDR1 SGHTA and CDR2 FQGTGA. The CDR3 loop spans 13 amino acids. CDR3 protein: CASSLGGYYEQYF. CDR3 in DNA: TGTGCCAGCAGCCTAGGGGGCTACTACGAGCAGTACTTC.

The CDR3, as DNA: TGCGCCAGCAGCCAAGAGGGGCTAATCACAGATACGCAGTATTTT. It is translated as CASSQEGLITDTQYF. This chain uses TRBV4-3 with TRBJ2-3; D perhaps matches TRBD1 (5 bases). This CDR3 is built from 15 residues. V was shortened by 0 bases and J by 2 bases, with 9 bases between the two germline ends. CDR1 and CDR2 from the germline V gene are LGHNA and YSLEER.

The V call is TRBV4-1, the J call TRBJ2-2; possible D gene TRBD1, 5 bases. V dropped 3 bases and J dropped 5 bases, with 10 bases sitting between them. CDR1 MGHRA and CDR2 YSYEKL come from the germline V gene. The CDR3 runs 14 residues. DNA for the CDR3: TGCGCCAGCAGCCACCCAGGGAAGACCGGGGAGCTGTTTTTT. Amino acid sequence: CASSHPGKTGELFF.

This clone has only a few counts. This chain links TRBV2 with TRBJ1-2; D unresolved. Deletions cut 5 bases from V and 7 bases from J, with 8 bases between. The V gene's germline CDR1 is SNHLY and CDR2 FYNNEI. This CDR3 is 11 amino acids long. CDR3 loop: CASSPDLGYTF. The CDR3 DNA is TGTGCCAGCAGTCCCGACCTTGGCTACACCTTC.

The rearrangement joins TRBV18 to TRBJ1-1; D perhaps matches TRBD1 (5 bases). This CDR3 region has 15 residues. Germline V gene lookup returns CDR1 KGHSH and CDR2 LQKENI. The ends were cut back, 2 bases at V and 1 base at J, with 11 bases in the middle. CDR3 bases: TGTGCCAGCTCACCATACGACAGACAGAACACTGAAGCTTTCTTT. Translation: CASSPYDRQNTEAFF.